Presented here are 4 T cell receptor beta chains from one specimen sequenced in a study of OX40 agonist ivuxolimab in advanced cancers. Generated by immunoSEQ multiplex PCR, the TCRdb table keeps only in-frame clones and is missing some. Here the sample spans some 66,000 clones, 70% to 90% being singletons. Sample: CD4+ or CD8+ T cells sorted from blood, taken in a trial of the OX40 agonist ivuxolimab. These receptors were obtained from an adult with an advanced solid tumor such as melanoma, head and neck, liver or kidney cancer.

The chain joins TRBV2 to TRBJ1-3; 8 bases line up with TRBD1. This CDR3 has 15 amino acids. Germline assignment: CDR1 SNHLY and CDR2 FYNNEI. The junction had 7 bases not matched to a gene; V was cut back by 5 bases and J by 4 bases. The CDR3 DNA sequence: TGTGCCAGCAGTATAGGACAGGGTGGCGGAAACACCATATATTTT. It specifies CASSIGQGGGNTIYF. The full variable domain, with the rest looked up from reference TRBV2 and TRBJ1-3, is EPEVTQTPSHQVTQMGQEVILRCVPISNHLYFYWYRQILGQKVEFLVSFYNNEISEKSEIFDDQFSVERPDGSNFTLKIRSTKLEDSAMYFCASSIGQGGGNTIYFGEGSWLTVV.

This rearrangement joins TRBV7-6 to TRBJ1-2; 11 bases align to TRBD1. The J segment lost 7 bases and the V segment lost 5 bases, leaving 6 bases of the junction unmatched. This CDR3 has 14 amino acids. The germline CDR1 and CDR2 sequences are SGHVS and FNYEAQ. The CDR3 DNA reads TGTGCCAGCAGCCCGGACAGGGGGCAGAGTGGCTACACCTTC. This encodes CASSPDRGQSGYTF.

The chain uses TRBV7-9 and TRBJ2-1, with D perhaps TRBD1 (6 bases). The CDR3 has 16 amino acids. V gave up 5 bases and J gave up 8 bases, with 22 bases separating them. Germline CDR1 reads SEHNR; CDR2 reads FQNEAQ (reference sequence). The CDR3 DNA reads TGTGCCAGCAGCGCGGGTATGCGGTCACAGGGAGATGAGCAGTTCTTC. It is translated as CASSAGMRSQGDEQFF.

V and J are TRBV11-2 and TRBJ2-7; 9 bases are a match to TRBD1. The CDR3 consists of 15 residues. Looked up from germline, CDR1 is SGHAT and CDR2 is FQNNGV. Unmatched junction bases numbered 9, after V lost 5 bases and J lost 4 bases. The CDR3 loop reads CASSHAPGQGYEQYF. CDR3 bases: TGTGCCAGCAGCCATGCACCGGGACAGGGTTACGAGCAGTACTTC.